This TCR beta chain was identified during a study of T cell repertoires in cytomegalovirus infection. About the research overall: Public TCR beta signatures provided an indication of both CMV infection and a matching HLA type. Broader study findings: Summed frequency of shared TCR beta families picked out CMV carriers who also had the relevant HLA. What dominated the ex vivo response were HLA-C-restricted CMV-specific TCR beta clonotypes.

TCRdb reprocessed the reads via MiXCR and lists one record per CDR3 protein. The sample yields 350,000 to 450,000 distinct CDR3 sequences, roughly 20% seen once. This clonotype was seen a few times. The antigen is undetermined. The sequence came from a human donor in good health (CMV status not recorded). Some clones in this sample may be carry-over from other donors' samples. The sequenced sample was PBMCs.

The CDR3 region has the DNA TGCGCCAGCAGCCCACTCACAGGGGGCAGCGGGGAGCTGTTTTTT. This codes for CASSPLTGGSGELFF. V and J are TRBV4-3 and TRBJ2-2; 9 positions match TRBD1. The junction had 7 bases not matched to a gene; V was cut back by 4 bases and J by 7 bases. The CDR3 contains 15 residues. Germline V gene data show CDR1 as LGHNA and CDR2 as YSLEER.